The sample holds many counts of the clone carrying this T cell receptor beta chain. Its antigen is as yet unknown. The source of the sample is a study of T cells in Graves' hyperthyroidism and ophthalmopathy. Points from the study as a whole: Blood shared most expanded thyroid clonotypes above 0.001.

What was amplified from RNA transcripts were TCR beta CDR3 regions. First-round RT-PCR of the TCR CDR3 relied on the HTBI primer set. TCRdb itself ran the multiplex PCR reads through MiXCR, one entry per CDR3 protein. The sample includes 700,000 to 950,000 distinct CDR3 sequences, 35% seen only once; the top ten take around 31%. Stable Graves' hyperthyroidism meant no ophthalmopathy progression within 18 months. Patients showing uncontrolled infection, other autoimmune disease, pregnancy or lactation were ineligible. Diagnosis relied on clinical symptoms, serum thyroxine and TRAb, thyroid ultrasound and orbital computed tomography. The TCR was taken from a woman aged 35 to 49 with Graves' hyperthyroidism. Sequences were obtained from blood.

Written as DNA, the CDR3 is TGCGCCAGCAGCCAAGGCCGGGACAGGGTTTCACCCCTCCACTTT. Protein: CASSQGRDRVSPLHF. The chain combines TRBV4-3 with TRBJ1-6, with 9 nucleotides matching TRBD1. V lost 1 base, J lost 9 bases, and 4 bases stayed unmatched. The CDR3 is 15 residues long. CDR1 and CDR2 from the germline V gene are LGHNA and YSLEER.